Each of the 5 T cell receptor beta chains below was sequenced from the same sample in a study of neurological immune-mediated disorders (dated by TCRdb to between 2018 and 2021). Libraries came from 5' RACE. TCRdb records Illumina HiSeq 2500 as the sequencer. TCRdb handled the public reads itself, with Q25 trimming in fastp and clone calling in MiXCR, and kept productive beta chains. Each record represents a unique CDR3 protein, reported with the most common genes and DNA among its rows. The sample profile shows tens of thousands of distinct CDR3 sequences; about 9.5% of them were found once. In total, the top ten clones hold 1.5% to 2% of the sample. What was sequenced was PBMCs. The receptor source for this set is a man aged 50-59 years in good health.

This clonotype was counted at least ten times. V gene TRBV29-1 combines with J gene TRBJ1-4; tentatively, D is TRBD1 (6 bases). The CDR3 runs to 12 residues. CDR1 is SQVTM and CDR2 is ANQGSEA in the germline V gene. V dropped 3 bases and J dropped 4 bases, with 6 bases sitting between them. The CDR3 bases are TGCAGCGTTGAGGACAGTAATGAAAAACTGTTTTTT. It translates to CSVEDSNEKLFF.

The chain links TRBV30 to TRBJ1-2; D perhaps matches TRBD1 (5 bases). The CDR3 is 13 residues long. V was pared by 0 bases and J by 8 bases, with 13 bases between. The germline V gene encodes CDR1 GTSNPN and CDR2 SVGIG (reference sequence). CDR3 bases: TGTGCCTGGAGTGTCCTCAGGGAAAACGGCTACACCTTC. It is translated as CAWSVLRENGYTF.

The sample holds many counts of this clonotype. V is TRBV7-9 and J is TRBJ2-7; D is unresolved. The CDR3 sequence is 11 residues long. CDR1 and CDR2 (germline): SEHNR, FQNEAQ (reference sequence). V was trimmed by 5 bases and J by 6 bases, leaving 8 bases between them. The CDR3 bases are TGTGCCAGCAGCACGCCTGGCGAGCAGTACTTC. Translated: CASSTPGEQYF.

This clonotype occurred many times. This rearrangement joins TRBV9 to TRBJ1-1, with D uncertain. Per germline, CDR1 SGDLS and CDR2 YYNGEE. V gave up 0 bases and J gave up 0 bases, with 3 bases separating them. The CDR3 spans 13 residues. The chain's CDR3 is CASSVAVNTEAFF. In nucleotides, the CDR3 is TGTGCCAGCAGCGTAGCTGTGAACACTGAAGCTTTCTTT.

This clonotype showed up many times. This sequence joins TRBV5-1 and TRBJ2-2; 10 bases align to TRBD2. The V gene's germline CDR1 is SGHRS and CDR2 YFSETQ. The CDR3 is 19 amino acids. V lost 6 bases, J lost 7 bases, and 21 bases stayed unmatched. CDR3 DNA sequence: TGCGCCAGCACAACCGGGACGCTAGCGGGGGCATCTGCATTCGGGGAGCTGTTTTTT. Translation gives CASTTGTLAGASAFGELFF. The complete variable domain, with remaining parts taken from reference TRBV5-1 and TRBJ2-2, reads KAGVTQTPRYLIKTRGQQVTLSCSPISGHRSVSWYQQTPGQGLQFLFEYFSETQRNKGNFPGRFSGRQFSNSRSEMNVSTLELGDSALYLCASTTGTLAGASAFGELFFGEGSRLTVL.